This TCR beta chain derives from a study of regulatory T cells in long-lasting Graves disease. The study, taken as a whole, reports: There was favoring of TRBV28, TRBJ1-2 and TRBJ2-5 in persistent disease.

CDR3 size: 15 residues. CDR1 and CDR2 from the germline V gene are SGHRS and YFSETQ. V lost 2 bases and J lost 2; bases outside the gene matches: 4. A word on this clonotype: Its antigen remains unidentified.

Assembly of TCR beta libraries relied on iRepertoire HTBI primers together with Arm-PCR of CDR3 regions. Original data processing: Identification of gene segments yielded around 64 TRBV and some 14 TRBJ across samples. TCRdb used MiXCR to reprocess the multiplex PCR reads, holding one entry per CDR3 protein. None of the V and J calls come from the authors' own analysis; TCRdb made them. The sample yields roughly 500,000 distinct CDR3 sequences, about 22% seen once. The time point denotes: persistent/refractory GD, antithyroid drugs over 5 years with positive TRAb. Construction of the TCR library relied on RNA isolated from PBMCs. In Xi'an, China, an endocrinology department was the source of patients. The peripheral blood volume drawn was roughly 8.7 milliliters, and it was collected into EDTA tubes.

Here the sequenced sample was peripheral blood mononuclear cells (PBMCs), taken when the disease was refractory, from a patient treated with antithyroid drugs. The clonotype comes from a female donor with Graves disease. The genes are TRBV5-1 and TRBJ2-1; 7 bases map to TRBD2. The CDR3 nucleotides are TGCGCCAGCAGCTTCTCTAGCGGCCCCTACAATGAGCAGTTCTTC. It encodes CASSFSSGPYNEQFF. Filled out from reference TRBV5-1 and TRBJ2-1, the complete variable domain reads KAGVTQTPRYLIKTRGQQVTLSCSPISGHRSVSWYQQTPGQGLQFLFEYFSETQRNKGNFPGRFSGRQFSNSRSEMNVSTLELGDSALYLCASSFSSGPYNEQFFGPGTRLTVL.